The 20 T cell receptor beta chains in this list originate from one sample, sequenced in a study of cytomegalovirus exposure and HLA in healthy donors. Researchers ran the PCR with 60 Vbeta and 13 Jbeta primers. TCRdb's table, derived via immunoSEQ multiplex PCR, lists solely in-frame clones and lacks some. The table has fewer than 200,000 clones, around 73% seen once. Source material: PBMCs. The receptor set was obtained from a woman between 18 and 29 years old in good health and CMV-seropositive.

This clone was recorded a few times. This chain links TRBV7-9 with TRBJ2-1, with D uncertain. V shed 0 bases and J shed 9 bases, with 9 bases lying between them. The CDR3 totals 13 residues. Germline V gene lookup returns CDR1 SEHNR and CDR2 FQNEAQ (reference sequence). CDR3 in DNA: TGTGCCAGCAGCTTAGCCCGAGTTAGTGAGCAGTTCTTC. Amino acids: CASSLARVSEQFF.

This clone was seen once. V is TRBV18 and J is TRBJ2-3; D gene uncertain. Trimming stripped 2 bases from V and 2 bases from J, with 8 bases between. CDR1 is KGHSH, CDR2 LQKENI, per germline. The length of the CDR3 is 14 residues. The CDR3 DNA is TGTGCCAGCTCACCAGGGCAAGACACAGATACGCAGTATTTT. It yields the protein CASSPGQDTDTQYF.

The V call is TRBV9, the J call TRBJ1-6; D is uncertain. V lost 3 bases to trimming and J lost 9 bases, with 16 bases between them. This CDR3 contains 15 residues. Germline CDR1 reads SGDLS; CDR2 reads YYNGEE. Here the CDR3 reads CASSEGAKIISPLHF. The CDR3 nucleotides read TGTGCCAGCAGCGAGGGAGCCAAGATCATTTCACCCCTCCACTTT.

The CDR3 protein is CASSAPGTEQETQYF. In DNA, the CDR3 is TGTGCCAGCAGCGCGCCCGGGACAGAACAAGAGACCCAGTACTTC. This chain joins TRBV7-9 and TRBJ2-5; 7 bases fit TRBD1. After removal of 5 bases from V and 2 bases from J, the junction contained 8 bases not matched to a gene. Germline CDR1 and CDR2: SEHNR and FQNEAQ (reference sequence). The CDR3 consists of 15 residues.

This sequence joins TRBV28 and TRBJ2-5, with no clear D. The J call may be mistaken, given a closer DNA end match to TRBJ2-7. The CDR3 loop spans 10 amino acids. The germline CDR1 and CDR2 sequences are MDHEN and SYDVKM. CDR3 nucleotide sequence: TGTGCCAGCAGTGACTACGAGCAGTACTTC. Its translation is CASSDYEQYF.

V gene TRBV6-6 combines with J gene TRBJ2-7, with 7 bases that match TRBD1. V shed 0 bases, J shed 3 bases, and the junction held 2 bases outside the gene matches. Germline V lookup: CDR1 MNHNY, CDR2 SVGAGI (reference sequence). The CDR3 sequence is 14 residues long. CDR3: CASSYSAGGYEQYF. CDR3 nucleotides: TGTGCCAGCAGTTACTCGGCAGGGGGCTACGAGCAGTACTTC.

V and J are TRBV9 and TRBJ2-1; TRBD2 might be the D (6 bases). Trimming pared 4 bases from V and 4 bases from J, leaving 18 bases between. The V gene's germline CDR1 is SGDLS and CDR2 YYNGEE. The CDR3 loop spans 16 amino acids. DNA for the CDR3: TGTGCCAGCAGCCCCCCCGGAGGGGACTTATACAATGAGCAGTTCTTC. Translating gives CASSPPGGDLYNEQFF.

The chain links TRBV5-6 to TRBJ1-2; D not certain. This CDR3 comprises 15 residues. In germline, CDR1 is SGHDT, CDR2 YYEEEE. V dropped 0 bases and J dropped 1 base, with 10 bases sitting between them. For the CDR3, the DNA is TGTGCCAGCAGCTTGGTTGGGGAGGATAACTATGGCTACACCTTC. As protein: CASSLVGEDNYGYTF.

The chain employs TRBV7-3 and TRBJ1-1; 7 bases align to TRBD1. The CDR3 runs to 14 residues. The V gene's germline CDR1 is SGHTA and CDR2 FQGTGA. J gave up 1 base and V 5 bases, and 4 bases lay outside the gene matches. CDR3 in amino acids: CASSLQGPNTEAFF. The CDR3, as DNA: TGTGCCAGCAGCCTACAGGGGCCGAACACTGAAGCTTTCTTT.

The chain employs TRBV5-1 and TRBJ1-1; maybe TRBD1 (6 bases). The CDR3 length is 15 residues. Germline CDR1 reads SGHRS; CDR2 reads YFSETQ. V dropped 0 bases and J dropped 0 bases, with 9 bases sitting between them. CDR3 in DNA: TGCGCCAGCAGCTTGGCAGGGGCAGTGAACACTGAAGCTTTCTTT. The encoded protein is CASSLAGAVNTEAFF. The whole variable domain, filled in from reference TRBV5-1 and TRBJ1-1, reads KAGVTQTPRYLIKTRGQQVTLSCSPISGHRSVSWYQQTPGQGLQFLFEYFSETQRNKGNFPGRFSGRQFSNSRSEMNVSTLELGDSALYLCASSLAGAVNTEAFFGQGTRLTVV.

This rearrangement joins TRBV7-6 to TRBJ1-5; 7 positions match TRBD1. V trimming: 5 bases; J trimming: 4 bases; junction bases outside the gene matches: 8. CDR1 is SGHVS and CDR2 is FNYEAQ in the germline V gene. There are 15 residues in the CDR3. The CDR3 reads CASSAGLQGNQPQHF. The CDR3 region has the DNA TGTGCCAGCAGCGCTGGGCTACAGGGGAATCAGCCCCAGCATTTT.

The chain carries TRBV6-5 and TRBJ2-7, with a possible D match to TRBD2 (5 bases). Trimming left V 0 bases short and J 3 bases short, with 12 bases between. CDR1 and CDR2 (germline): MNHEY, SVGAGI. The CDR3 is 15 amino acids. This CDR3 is CASSYSKRVVYEQYF. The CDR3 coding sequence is TGTGCCAGCAGTTACTCGAAGAGGGTAGTCTACGAGCAGTACTTC.

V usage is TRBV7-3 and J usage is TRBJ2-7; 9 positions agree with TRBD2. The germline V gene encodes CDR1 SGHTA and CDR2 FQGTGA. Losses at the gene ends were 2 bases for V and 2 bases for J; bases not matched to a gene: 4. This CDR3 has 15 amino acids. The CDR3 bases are TGTGCCAGCAGCTTAGGAGCGGGGGGCACCTACGAGCAGTACTTC. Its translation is CASSLGAGGTYEQYF.

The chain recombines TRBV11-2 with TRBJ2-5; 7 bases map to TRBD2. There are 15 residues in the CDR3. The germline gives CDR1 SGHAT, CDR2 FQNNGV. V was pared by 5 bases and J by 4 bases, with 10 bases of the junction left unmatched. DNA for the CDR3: TGTGCCAGCAGCGGCAGCGGGACTGCTCGAGAGACCCAGTACTTC. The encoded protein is CASSGSGTARETQYF.

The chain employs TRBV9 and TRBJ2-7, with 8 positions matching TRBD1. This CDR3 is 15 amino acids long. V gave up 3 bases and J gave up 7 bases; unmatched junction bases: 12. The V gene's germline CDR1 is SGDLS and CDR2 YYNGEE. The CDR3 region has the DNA TGTGCCAGCAGCGATGGACAGGGCCCCCAAGGGGAGCAGTACTTC. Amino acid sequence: CASSDGQGPQGEQYF. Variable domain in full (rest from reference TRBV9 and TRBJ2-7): DSGVTQTPKHLITATGQRVTLRCSPRSGDLSVYWYQQSLDQGLQFLIQYYNGEERAKGNILERFSAQQFPDLHSELNLSSLELGDSALYFCASSDGQGPQGEQYFGPGTRLTVT.

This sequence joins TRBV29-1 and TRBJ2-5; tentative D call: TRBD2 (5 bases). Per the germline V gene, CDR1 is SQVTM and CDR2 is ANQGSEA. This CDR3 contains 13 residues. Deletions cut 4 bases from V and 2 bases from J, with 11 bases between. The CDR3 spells CSVVRLIQETQYF. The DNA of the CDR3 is TGCAGCGTTGTAAGACTAATACAAGAGACCCAGTACTTC.

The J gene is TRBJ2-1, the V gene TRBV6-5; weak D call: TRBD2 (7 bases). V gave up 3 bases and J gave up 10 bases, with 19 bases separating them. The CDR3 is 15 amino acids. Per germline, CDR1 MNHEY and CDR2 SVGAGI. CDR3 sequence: CASSYMGGPSGEQFF. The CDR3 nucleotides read TGTGCCAGCAGTTATATGGGGGGGCCCTCGGGGGAGCAGTTCTTC.

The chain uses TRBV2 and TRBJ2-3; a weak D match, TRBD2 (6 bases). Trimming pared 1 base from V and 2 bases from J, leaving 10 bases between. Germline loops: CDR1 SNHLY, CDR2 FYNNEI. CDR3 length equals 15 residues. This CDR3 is CASSEGGLNTDTQYF. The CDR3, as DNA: TGTGCCAGCAGTGAAGGGGGACTGAACACAGATACGCAGTATTTT.

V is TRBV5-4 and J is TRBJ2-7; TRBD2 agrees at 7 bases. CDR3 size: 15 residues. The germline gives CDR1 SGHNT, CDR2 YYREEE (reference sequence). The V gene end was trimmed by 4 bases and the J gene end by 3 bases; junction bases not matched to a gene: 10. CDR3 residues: CASSHRAGVGYEQYF. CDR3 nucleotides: TGTGCCAGCAGCCACCGGGCGGGGGTCGGCTACGAGCAGTACTTC.

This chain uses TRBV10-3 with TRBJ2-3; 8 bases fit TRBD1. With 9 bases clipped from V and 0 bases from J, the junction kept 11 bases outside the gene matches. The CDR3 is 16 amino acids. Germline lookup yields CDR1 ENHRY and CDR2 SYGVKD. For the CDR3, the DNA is TGTGCCATAAATAACGACAGGGGAACTAGCACAGATACGCAGTATTTT. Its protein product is CAINNDRGTSTDTQYF.